The 27 T cell receptor beta chains below were found in one sample sequenced in a study of blood T cell repertoires in COVID-19. Libraries were prepared by immunoSEQ multiplex PCR; TCRdb keeps only in-frame clonotypes and omits some of them. The table includes some 160,000 clones, 80% to 90% detected once. What was sequenced was peripheral blood. The receptors come from a woman of 80 years or more with acute or convalescent COVID-19.

V is TRBV4-3 and J is TRBJ2-3, with D maybe TRBD2 (5 bases). V lost 4 bases, J lost 8 bases, and 16 bases lay in between. Germline assignment: CDR1 LGHNA and CDR2 YSLEER. This CDR3 has 14 residues. The CDR3 loop is CASSPIRDWGTQYF. CDR3 coding DNA: TGCGCCAGCAGCCCGATCCGGGATTGGGGTACGCAGTATTTT.

The chain links TRBV30 to TRBJ1-6, with 7 bases that match TRBD1. The germline V gene encodes CDR1 GTSNPN and CDR2 SVGIG (reference sequence). J was trimmed by 7 bases and V by 2 bases; bases with no gene match: 2. The CDR3 spans 13 residues. The CDR3 here is CAWSLTGNSPLHF. The CDR3 region has the DNA TGTGCCTGGAGTCTGACAGGGAATTCACCCCTCCACTTT.

The J gene is TRBJ1-4, the V gene TRBV6-2 or TRBV6-3; the D gene is possibly TRBD1 (6 bases). The CDR3 spans 16 residues. Germline loops: CDR1 MNHEY, CDR2 SVGEGT. The V end was cut by 6 bases, the J end by 0 bases, with 14 bases between. The CDR3 DNA follows: TGTGCCAGCAGCCATAGACAGGCTGCAACTAATGAAAAACTGTTTTTT. It yields the protein CASSHRQAATNEKLFF.

The chain has TRBV2 and TRBJ1-2, with 7 bases lining up with TRBD1. The CDR3 runs to 12 residues. Trimming cost V 4 bases and J 8 bases; bases outside gene matches: 4. Germline CDR1 reads SNHLY; CDR2 reads FYNNEI. CDR3 residues: CASSGRGDGYTF. The DNA for the CDR3 is TGTGCCAGCAGTGGCAGGGGGGACGGCTACACCTTC.

The chain is built from TRBV14 and TRBJ2-5; TRBD2 agrees at 9 bases. Germline V lookup: CDR1 SGHDN, CDR2 FVKESK. The junction had 13 bases not matched to a gene; V was cut back by 2 bases and J by 6 bases. This CDR3 is 17 amino acids long. This chain's CDR3 is CASSQWASGVSSQTQYF. The CDR3 nucleotides read TGTGCCAGCAGCCAATGGGCTAGCGGGGTTTCTTCGCAGACCCAGTACTTC.

This chain joins TRBV6-2 or TRBV6-3 and TRBJ2-7, with 10 nucleotides matching TRBD2. The CDR3 covers 15 residues. Germline V gene sequence: CDR1 MNHEY, CDR2 SVGEGT. Losses at the gene ends were 5 bases for V and 4 bases for J; bases not matched to a gene: 8. The CDR3 reads CASSRLAGAVYEQYF. The CDR3 region has the DNA TGTGCCAGCAGTAGGCTAGCGGGAGCTGTGTACGAGCAGTACTTC.

The chain recombines TRBV28 with TRBJ1-2, with 7 nucleotides matching TRBD1. V shed 6 bases and J 5 bases; nucleotides not matched to a gene: 15. Germline CDR1 MDHEN, CDR2 SYDVKM. This CDR3 spans 16 amino acids. As DNA, the CDR3 is TGTGCCAGCAGCCGACCGGGACAGCGGCCTGAGTATGGCTACACCTTC. Translated: CASSRPGQRPEYGYTF.

V is TRBV12-3 or TRBV12-4 and J is TRBJ1-1; D ambiguous. The CDR3 length is 13 residues. Trimming cost V 6 bases and J 1 base, with 9 bases left between them. The CDR3 sequence: CASRARENTEAFF. Written as DNA, the CDR3 is TGTGCCAGCAGGGCCCGGGAGAACACTGAAGCTTTCTTT.

The rearrangement joins TRBV5-4 to TRBJ1-5; D is ambiguous. Per germline, CDR1 SGHNT and CDR2 YYREEE (reference sequence). With 0 bases removed from V and 6 bases from J, the gap between germline ends came to 7 bases. The CDR3 extends over 13 amino acids. CDR3 nucleotides: TGTGCCAGCAGCTTGGGTCAGGCTCAGCCCCAGCATTTT. Translation: CASSLGQAQPQHF.

The chain joins TRBV29-1 to TRBJ2-6; 7 bases fit TRBD1. V was clipped by 6 bases and J by 2 bases; unmatched bases: 4. This CDR3 region has 14 residues. Germline V CDR1 and CDR2: SQVTM, ANQGSEA. The DNA of the CDR3 is TGCAGCGTGGCTACAGGGGCTGGGGCCAACGTCCTGACTTTC. This encodes CSVATGAGANVLTF.

The chain recombines TRBV10-3 with TRBJ1-2; 10 bases line up with TRBD1. With 0 bases clipped from V and 6 bases from J, the junction kept 7 bases outside the gene matches. CDR3 length: 16 amino acids. Germline-derived CDR1 and CDR2 are ENHRY and SYGVKD. The CDR3 region has the DNA TGTGCCATCAGTGAGTCCTGGACAGGGGGAAGGAATGGCTACACCTTC. Its protein product is CAISESWTGGRNGYTF.

This clone showed up just once. This chain uses TRBV21-1 with TRBJ1-5; the table's D call, TRBD1, was not checked against the DNA. TRBV21-1 is reported as a pseudogene. There are 13 residues in the CDR3. The CDR3 region has the DNA TGTGCCAGCACTACAGGCCCCTTTCGGCCCCAGCATTTT. Translation: CASTTGPFRPQHF.

The chain employs TRBV3-1 (or the pseudogene TRBV3-2) and TRBJ2-4, with D possibly matching TRBD2 (6 bases). CDR3 length: 13 amino acids. The germline CDR1 and CDR2 sequences are LGHDT and YNNKEL (reference sequence). Trimming removed 4 bases from V and 4 bases from J, with 8 bases in between. CDR3 DNA: TGTGCCAGCAGCCGGGCGGGAAAAAACATTCAGTACTTC. It yields the protein CASSRAGKNIQYF.

The gene calls are TRBV19 and TRBJ1-4, with D perhaps matching TRBD1 (6 bases). The CDR3 contains 14 residues. Germline V gene sequence: CDR1 LNHDA, CDR2 SQIVND (reference sequence). V was shortened by 7 bases and J by 2 bases, with 11 bases between the two germline ends. CDR3 sequence: CASTQGFTNEKLFF. The CDR3 region has the DNA TGTGCCAGTACACAGGGCTTTACTAATGAAAAACTGTTTTTT.

The rearrangement joins TRBV18 to TRBJ2-5; D is unclear. From germline, CDR1 is KGHSH and CDR2 LQKENI. V was trimmed by 3 bases and J by 4 bases, leaving 9 bases between them. This CDR3 has 13 residues. CDR3 sequence: CASSPVRRETQYF. CDR3 sequence (DNA): TGTGCCAGCTCACCGGTCAGAAGAGAGACCCAGTACTTC.

This chain joins TRBV9 and TRBJ2-1, with D unresolved. The CDR3 has 12 residues. V lost 2 bases and J 7 bases, leaving 7 bases between the germline ends. Germline loops: CDR1 SGDLS, CDR2 YYNGEE. The CDR3 loop reads CASSVPRNEQFF. Written as DNA, the CDR3 is TGTGCCAGCAGCGTCCCTCGGAATGAGCAGTTCTTC. Based on the CDR3 plus reference TRBV9 and TRBJ2-1, the full variable domain is DSGVTQTPKHLITATGQRVTLRCSPRSGDLSVYWYQQSLDQGLQFLIQYYNGEERAKGNILERFSAQQFPDLHSELNLSSLELGDSALYFCASSVPRNEQFFGPGTRLTVL.

The chain has TRBV6-5 and TRBJ1-6; tentative D call: TRBD1 (6 bases). Germline CDR1 is MNHEY and CDR2 is SVGAGI. V lost 7 bases and J lost 7, with 11 bases in between. There are 13 residues in the CDR3. Here the CDR3 reads CASTQGSNSPLHF. In DNA form, the CDR3 reads TGTGCCAGCACCCAGGGGTCGAATTCACCCCTCCACTTT.

The chain is built from TRBV10-1 and TRBJ2-1; 10 nucleotides align to TRBD2. This CDR3 is built from 17 residues. The germline CDR1 and CDR2 sequences are WNHNN and SYGVQD (reference sequence). J lost 9 bases, V lost 4 bases, and 15 bases had no gene match. The CDR3 DNA follows: TGCGCCAGCAGTGTGTTAGCGGGAGGTTCTAAATCCAGTGAGCAGTTCTTC. It translates to CASSVLAGGSKSSEQFF.

The chain is built from TRBV3-1 (or the pseudogene TRBV3-2) and TRBJ2-5; 8 bases align to TRBD2. V gave up 1 base and J gave up 3 bases; unmatched junction bases: 4. The CDR3 runs 15 residues. Germline V gives CDR1 LGHDT, CDR2 YNNKEL (reference sequence). The CDR3, as DNA: TGTGCCAGCAGCCAAGCGGGGGGGAGGGAAGAGACCCAGTACTTC. The encoded protein is CASSQAGGREETQYF.

This chain joins TRBV27 and TRBJ1-1; 8 positions agree with TRBD1. Germline CDR1 reads MNHEY; CDR2 reads SMNVEV (reference sequence). Germline trimming cut 6 bases from V and 5 bases from J; bases unmatched to any gene: 11. The CDR3 is 15 residues long. CDR3 sequence reads: CASRGQGAGWTEAFF. CDR3 DNA: TGTGCCAGCAGAGGGCAGGGGGCAGGTTGGACTGAAGCTTTCTTT.

This chain links TRBV19 with TRBJ2-7; a weak D match, TRBD2 (6 bases). The germline CDR1 and CDR2 sequences are LNHDA and SQIVND (reference sequence). V was trimmed by 3 bases and J by 1 base, leaving 13 bases between them. The CDR3 consists of 15 residues. The CDR3 DNA reads as TGTGCCAGTAGTATGGGGGGATTCAAGTCCTACGAGCAGTACTTC. This translates into CASSMGGFKSYEQYF.

This rearrangement joins TRBV2 to TRBJ1-2; D remains ambiguous. V dropped 6 bases and J dropped 4 bases, with 9 bases sitting between them. Germline assignment: CDR1 SNHLY and CDR2 FYNNEI. The CDR3 has 12 residues. CDR3: CASRSGVYGYTF. CDR3 coding DNA: TGTGCCAGCAGGTCCGGAGTCTATGGCTACACCTTC.

The gene calls are TRBV29-1 and TRBJ2-3, with D unresolved. V lost 4 bases and J 2 bases, leaving 10 bases between the germline ends. The CDR3 loop spans 13 amino acids. The V gene's germline CDR1 is SQVTM and CDR2 ANQGSEA. The CDR3 DNA follows: TGCAGCGTTGGAGAACAGAACACAGATACGCAGTATTTT. Its protein product is CSVGEQNTDTQYF.

In the case of this clone: In the same sample, other DNA sequences code for this CDR3. DNA of the CDR3: TGTGCCAGCAGTTTAGCCGGGAATCAGCCCCAGCATTTT. The encoded protein is CASSLAGNQPQHF. This rearrangement joins TRBV12-3 or TRBV12-4 to TRBJ1-5; unclear D gene. V lost 0 bases, J lost 4 bases, and 4 bases lay in between. This CDR3 has 13 residues.

The CDR3 DNA follows: TGTGCCAGCAGCTTGGCGGGGGGCGCGGCCACTGAAGCTTTCTTT. Translation: CASSLAGGAATEAFF. The chain recombines TRBV7-2 with TRBJ1-1; tentative D call: TRBD1 (6 bases). CDR1 and CDR2 from the germline V gene are SGHTA and FQGNSA. The CDR3 covers 15 residues. V gave up 3 bases and J gave up 4 bases, with 15 bases separating them.

V is TRBV29-1 and J is TRBJ2-6, with D possibly matching TRBD1 (5 bases). Trimming removed 6 bases at V and 0 bases at J, with 18 bases between. The CDR3 covers 17 residues. CDR1 SQVTM and CDR2 ANQGSEA come from the germline V gene. Here the CDR3 DNA reads TGCAGCGTCTCGGACAAGGGGTTCTCCTCTGGGGCCAACGTCCTGACTTTC. It specifies CSVSDKGFSSGANVLTF.

V usage is TRBV2 and J usage is TRBJ1-2, with D tentatively TRBD1 (5 bases). V lost 6 bases to trimming and J lost 2 bases, with 13 bases between them. This CDR3 region has 14 residues. Germline V gene sequence: CDR1 SNHLY, CDR2 FYNNEI. CDR3 sequence (DNA): TGTGCCAGCAGCGCGGGACCGACAAACTATGGCTACACCTTC. The encoded protein is CASSAGPTNYGYTF.